Detailed here is one TCR beta chain. The data were obtained in a study of blood T cell repertoires in COVID-19. Study information: Samples representing acute and convalescent COVID-19 were sourced from the United States, Italy and Spain. The cDNA or gDNA used as material had been derived from T cells, B-cell-depleted T cells, or PBMCs.

CDR3 length equals 15 residues. With 5 bases clipped from V and 4 bases from J, the junction kept 7 bases outside the gene matches. CDR1 and CDR2 from the germline V gene are SGHRS and YFSETQ. Per the original data handling: Cell counts per sample came from amplifying reference gene primers. Libraries were prepared by immunoSEQ multiplex PCR; TCRdb keeps only in-frame clonotypes and omits some of them. The V and J calls and clone size are taken from that table; D and trimming were inferred from the DNA. Of roughly 94,000 clones detected, 84% appear once; the ten largest clones hold just under 25%. The V and J genes are TRBV5-1 and TRBJ1-2; 11 bases are shared with TRBD1. This receptor was taken from a man aged 60 to 75 with acute or convalescent COVID-19. Sequencing was performed on peripheral blood. The CDR3 region is CASRPGTGGPYGYTF. The CDR3 nucleotides read TGCGCCAGCAGACCCGGGACAGGGGGACCCTATGGCTACACCTTC.